This T cell receptor beta chain was observed in a study of blood T cell repertoires in COVID-19. Study at large: Collection of acute and convalescent COVID-19 samples took place in the United States, Italy and Spain. T cells, B-cell-depleted T cells, or PBMCs supplied cDNA or gDNA.

This clone is a singleton in its sample. Original data processing: Quantification of nucleated cells was approximated via reference gene primer amplification. Assay used: immunoSEQ multiplex PCR; TCRdb lists only in-frame clones, some missing. That table is the source of V, J and clone size, and D and trimming were worked out from the DNA. The table has roughly 34,000 clones, approximately 86% seen once; the top ten hold more than 20%. The germline V and J ends were trimmed by 4 bases and 4 bases, with 11 bases remaining between them. Germline V gives CDR1 LNHDA, CDR2 SQIVND (reference sequence). This CDR3 has 14 amino acids.

This clonotype originated in a woman over 75 with active or convalescent COVID-19. The chain uses TRBV19 and TRBJ2-4, with D hard to call. The source material was peripheral blood. The CDR3 DNA follows: TGTGCCAGTAGTACCCAATCCGGGAAAAACATTCAGTACTTC. Translation: CASSTQSGKNIQYF. Drawing the rest from reference TRBV19 and TRBJ2-4, the complete variable domain is DGGITQSPKYLFRKEGQNVTLSCEQNLNHDAMYWYRQDPGQGLRLIYYSQIVNDFQKGDIAEGYSVSREKKESFPLTVTSAQKNPTAFYLCASSTQSGKNIQYFGAGTRLSVL.